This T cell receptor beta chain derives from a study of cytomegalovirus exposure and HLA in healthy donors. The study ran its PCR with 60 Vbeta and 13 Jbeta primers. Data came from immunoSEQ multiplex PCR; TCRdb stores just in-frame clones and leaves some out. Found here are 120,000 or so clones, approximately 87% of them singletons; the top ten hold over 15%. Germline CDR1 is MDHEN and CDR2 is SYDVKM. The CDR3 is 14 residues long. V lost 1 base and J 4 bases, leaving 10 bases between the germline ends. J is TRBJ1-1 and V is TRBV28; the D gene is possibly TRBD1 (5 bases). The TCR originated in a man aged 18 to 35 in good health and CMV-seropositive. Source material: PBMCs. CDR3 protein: CASSLSRGSTEAFF. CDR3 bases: TGTGCCAGCAGTTTATCCCGGGGGAGCACTGAAGCTTTCTTT.